The 18 T cell receptor beta chains presented below share a single source sample, sequenced in a study of blood T cell repertoires in COVID-19. Generated by immunoSEQ multiplex PCR, the TCRdb table keeps only in-frame clones and is missing some. The table includes 65,000 to 90,000 clones, 80% to 90% detected once. Sequencing was performed on peripheral blood. Receptors originate from a woman between 18 and 30 years old with acute or convalescent COVID-19.

The chain is built from TRBV11-2 and TRBJ2-5, with 9 bases aligning to TRBD2. The CDR3 totals 17 residues. V lost 3 bases and J lost 5; bases outside the gene matches: 13. CDR1 is SGHAT, CDR2 FQNNGV, per germline. CDR3 in amino acids: CASSFPVGREGEETQYF. In nucleotides, the CDR3 is TGTGCCAGCAGCTTCCCCGTGGGGCGGGAGGGGGAGGAGACCCAGTACTTC.

V and J are TRBV4-2 and TRBJ2-7, with 8 bases matching TRBD2. The germline CDR1 and CDR2 sequences are LGHNA and YNFKEQ. Trimming removed 0 bases from V and 5 bases from J; junction bases left unmatched: 18. The CDR3 is 19 residues long. This CDR3 reads CASSQDLRAGGARRDEQYF. As DNA, the CDR3 is TGTGCCAGCAGCCAAGACCTGCGGGCCGGGGGGGCGCGACGAGACGAGCAGTACTTC.

The chain combines TRBV2 with TRBJ2-1; 10 nucleotides line up with TRBD1. The CDR3 loop spans 15 amino acids. The V gene's germline CDR1 is SNHLY and CDR2 FYNNEI. Trimming removed 5 bases from V and 8 bases from J; junction bases left unmatched: 9. CDR3 bases: TGTGCCAGCAGTCCCCGGGACAGGGGTATGGATGAGCAGTTCTTC. This sequence encodes CASSPRDRGMDEQFF.

This chain links TRBV28 with TRBJ2-7; D is possibly TRBD2 (6 bases). The CDR3 is 16 residues long. V dropped 6 bases and J dropped 4 bases, with 22 bases sitting between them. Germline loops: CDR1 MDHEN, CDR2 SYDVKM. The CDR3 DNA reads as TGTGCCAGCAGCTCAGACTTGGCGGGGATTCATTACGAGCAGTACTTC. This codes for CASSSDLAGIHYEQYF.

The chain joins TRBV28 to TRBJ1-5; 9 positions agree with TRBD1. The CDR3 has 14 residues. Looked up from germline, CDR1 is MDHEN and CDR2 is SYDVKM. After removal of 5 bases from V and 6 bases from J, the junction contained 5 bases not matched to a gene. The CDR3, as DNA: TGTGCCAGCAGTCACGGGACAGGGATTCAGCCCCAGCATTTT. Its translation is CASSHGTGIQPQHF.

The chain links TRBV2 to TRBJ2-1; maybe TRBD2 (5 bases). Germline CDR1 and CDR2: SNHLY and FYNNEI. This CDR3 has 14 amino acids. Trimming took 3 bases from V and 0 from J, leaving 6 bases between them. CDR3 in amino acids: CASSDGSSYNEQFF. The CDR3 DNA follows: TGTGCCAGCAGTGATGGGAGCTCCTACAATGAGCAGTTCTTC.

This clone was counted a single time. The chain joins TRBV18 to TRBJ2-3; 8 bases are shared with TRBD1. Trimming removed 0 bases from V and 3 bases from J; junction bases left unmatched: 8. This CDR3 is 17 amino acids long. From germline, CDR1 is KGHSH and CDR2 LQKENI. DNA of the CDR3: TGTGCCAGCTCACCACCGGGGTCCAGGGGGCCAACAGATACGCAGTATTTT. As protein: CASSPPGSRGPTDTQYF.

The rearrangement links TRBV7-7 to TRBJ2-5, with TRBD2 identical over 10 bases. Unmatched junction bases numbered 10, after V lost 5 bases and J lost 1 base. This CDR3 is built from 17 residues. CDR1 is SSHAT, CDR2 FNYEAQ, per germline (reference sequence). The CDR3: CASSRGRIAGGQETQYF. CDR3 DNA: TGTGCCAGCAGCCGCGGTCGAATAGCGGGGGGCCAAGAGACCCAGTACTTC.

This sequence joins TRBV5-6 and TRBJ1-6; possibly TRBD1 for D (6 bases). CDR3 length: 16 amino acids. From germline, CDR1 is SGHDT and CDR2 YYEEEE. V was trimmed by 0 bases and J by 4 bases, leaving 11 bases between them. Here the CDR3 reads CASSLVEQGYNSPLHF. As DNA, the CDR3 is TGTGCCAGCAGCTTGGTTGAACAGGGTTATAATTCACCCCTCCACTTT.

The rearrangement links TRBV7-2 to TRBJ2-3; D is ambiguous. The V gene lost 2 bases and the J gene lost 6 bases, with 9 bases spanning the gap. Germline loops: CDR1 SGHTA, CDR2 FQGNSA. The CDR3 totals 13 residues. CDR3: CASSLRFGDTQYF. The CDR3 DNA sequence: TGTGCCAGCAGCTTACGGTTCGGGGATACGCAGTATTTT. The complete variable domain, with remaining parts taken from reference TRBV7-2 and TRBJ2-3, reads GAGVSQSPSNKVTEKGKDVELRCDPISGHTALYWYRQSLGQGLEFLIYFQGNSAPDKSGLPSDRFSAERTGGSVSTLTIQRTQQEDSAVYLCASSLRFGDTQYFGPGTRLTVL.

The chain uses TRBV4-1 and TRBJ2-7, with D perhaps matching TRBD1 (6 bases). Per the germline V gene, CDR1 is MGHRA and CDR2 is YSYEKL. The CDR3 totals 15 residues. V was clipped by 0 bases and J by 2 bases, with 11 bases between them. The CDR3 protein is CASSQDQGSAYEQYF. The CDR3 bases are TGCGCCAGCAGCCAAGATCAGGGGTCCGCCTACGAGCAGTACTTC.

The V call is TRBV18, the J call TRBJ1-1; maybe TRBD1 (6 bases). Germline V gives CDR1 KGHSH, CDR2 LQKENI. This CDR3 is built from 14 residues. Trimming pared 6 bases from V and 6 bases from J, leaving 17 bases between. The CDR3 sequence is CASSLQTGPAEAFF. CDR3 nucleotides: TGTGCCAGCTCCCTCCAGACAGGCCCCGCTGAAGCTTTCTTT.

This clone was seen a handful of times. J is TRBJ1-2 and V is TRBV7-9, with D unresolved. V was shortened by 4 bases and J by 3 bases, with 15 bases between the two germline ends. The CDR3 totals 15 residues. Per the germline V gene, CDR1 is SEHNR and CDR2 is FQNEAQ (reference sequence). The CDR3 bases are TGTGCCAGCAGCTCGGGAGCCAGCGGCCACTATGGCTACACCTTC. It yields the protein CASSSGASGHYGYTF.

This chain links TRBV10-1 with TRBJ1-1, with 7 positions matching TRBD1. J lost 8 bases, V lost 1 base, and 4 bases had no gene match. Looked up from germline, CDR1 is WNHNN and CDR2 is SYGVQD (reference sequence). This CDR3 has 13 amino acids. The CDR3 loop reads CASSEWDSEEAFF. The DNA of the CDR3 is TGCGCCAGCAGTGAGTGGGACAGCGAAGAAGCTTTCTTT.

The chain couples TRBV7-9 to TRBJ2-2, with unresolved D. The CDR3 sequence is 12 residues long. CDR1 SEHNR and CDR2 FQNEAQ come from the germline V gene (reference sequence). Trimming left V 6 bases short and J 4 bases short, with 6 bases between. DNA of the CDR3: TGTGCCAGCAGGAGTATCACCGGGGAGCTGTTTTTT. Amino acid sequence: CASRSITGELFF.

Only a few counts were recorded for this clone. The chain couples TRBV5-6 to TRBJ1-5; D remains ambiguous. This CDR3 is built from 13 residues. Trimming removed 2 bases at V and 0 bases at J, with 3 bases between. Germline CDR1 reads SGHDT; CDR2 reads YYEEEE. Here the CDR3 DNA reads TGTGCCAGCAGCTTCAATAGCAATCAGCCCCAGCATTTT. Amino acids: CASSFNSNQPQHF.

The chain employs TRBV11-2 and TRBJ1-1, with 8 bases aligning to TRBD1. The CDR3 totals 14 residues. Per germline, CDR1 SGHAT and CDR2 FQNNGV. The trim removed 1 base at V and 7 bases at J, leaving 5 bases unmatched. The CDR3 DNA reads TGTGCCAGCAGCTTAGCAGGGGGCATGTTTGAAGCTTTCTTT. This gives the protein CASSLAGGMFEAFF.

The gene calls are TRBV28 and TRBJ2-1, with TRBD1 identical over 7 bases. Germline V gene lookup returns CDR1 MDHEN and CDR2 SYDVKM. The CDR3 totals 15 residues. V gave up 0 bases and J gave up 2 bases; unmatched junction bases: 1. The CDR3 coding sequence is TGTGCCAGCAGTTTATGGCAGGGGGCCTACAATGAGCAGTTCTTC. It translates to CASSLWQGAYNEQFF.